Sequencing of this T cell receptor (beta chain) was carried out in a study of graft-versus-host responses after intestinal transplantation. The method was immunoSEQ multiplex PCR; TCRdb's version includes in-frame clones alone and lacks a portion of them. The sample holds 80,000 to 95,000 clones, 93% seen once. As for this clone: The antigen is not known.

The sequence came from a human donor who received an intestinal transplant. The specimen was unstimulated CD8+ T cells sorted from spleen or lymph node cells, collected before intestinal transplant.

The CDR3 DNA is TGTGCCAGCAGCCCTCCCCTAGCGGGGGAGAAAGAGACCCAGTACTTC. Its protein is CASSPPLAGEKETQYF. This rearrangement joins TRBV9 to TRBJ2-5, with 10 bases lining up with TRBD2. J gave up 3 bases and V 4 bases, and 9 bases lay outside the gene matches. CDR3 length: 16 amino acids. Per the germline V gene, CDR1 is SGDLS and CDR2 is YYNGEE.